These 2 T cell receptor beta chains came from one sample sequenced in a study of T-cell reconstitution after alpha-beta-depleted transplantation in children. Researchers prepared the TCRbeta library using unique molecular identifiers, the study reports. In TCRdb, the PCR reads were re-called with MiXCR into one record per CDR3 protein. Of fewer than 550,000 distinct CDR3 sequences in the sample, around 15% were seen once. The material sequenced was PBMCs, mostly from graft donor cells, taken 360 days after TCRalphabeta/CD19-depleted stem cell transplant. These receptors were collected from a boy under two years old who had a stem cell transplant for Wiskott-Aldrich syndrome, so the T cells may come from the graft donor.

The DNA of the CDR3 is TGTGCCAGCAGCTTAGACAGGGATACGCAGTATTTT. Translating it yields CASSLDRDTQYF. The chain carries TRBV11-2 and TRBJ2-3; unclear D gene. The CDR3 spans 12 residues. Deletions cut 0 bases from V and 6 bases from J, with 4 bases between. CDR1 is SGHAT and CDR2 is FQNNGV in the germline V gene.

The chain uses TRBV6-4 and TRBJ2-2; D possibly corresponds to TRBD2 (6 bases). Trimming took off 4 bases at V and 0 bases at J, with 18 bases between the two ends. Per the germline V gene, CDR1 is MRHNA and CDR2 is SNTAGT. The CDR3 spans 18 residues. CDR3 loop: CASSVLRRGLANTGELFF. The CDR3, as DNA: TGTGCCAGCAGTGTCCTGCGACGGGGGTTGGCGAACACCGGGGAGCTGTTTTTT.